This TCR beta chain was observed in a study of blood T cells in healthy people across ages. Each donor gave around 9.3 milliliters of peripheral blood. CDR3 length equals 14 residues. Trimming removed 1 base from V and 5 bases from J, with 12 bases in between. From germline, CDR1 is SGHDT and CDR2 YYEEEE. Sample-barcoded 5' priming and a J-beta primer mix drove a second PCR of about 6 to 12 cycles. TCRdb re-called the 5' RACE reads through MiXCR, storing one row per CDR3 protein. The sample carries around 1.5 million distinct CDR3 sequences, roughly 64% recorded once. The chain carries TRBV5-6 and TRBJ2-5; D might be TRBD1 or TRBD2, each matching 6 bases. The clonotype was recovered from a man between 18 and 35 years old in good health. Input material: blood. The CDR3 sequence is CASSLRGRGETQYF. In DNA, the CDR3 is TGTGCCAGCAGCTTGCGGGGGCGCGGGGAGACCCAGTACTTC.